A single sample gave rise to the 10 T cell receptor beta chains below, sequenced in a study of post-analysis software for immune sequencing data (dated by TCRdb to 2013 to 2016). Library preparation was by PCR. This sample was sequenced with an Illumina HiSeq 2500. To reduce PCR and sequencing biases, unique molecular identifiers were incorporated into the TCR beta cDNA libraries. TCRdb itself trimmed the public reads at Q25 with fastp, ran MiXCR and retained productive beta chains. Entries are consolidated by CDR3 protein sequence, retaining the most common genes and DNA. This sample is represented by about 540,000 distinct CDR3 sequences; around 31% of them were singletons. The ten biggest clones cover roughly 6% of the sample. Their recognized antigens are unknown. Points the paper makes about the study in general: Significantly higher frequencies in patients than in controls were found for roughly 5 TRBV segments, including TRBV5-6, TRBV5-1 and TRBV20-1.

The sequencing input was blood. The receptors stem from a girl aged 2-17 years with multiple sclerosis.

This clonotype showed up many times. The chain links TRBV5-6 to TRBJ2-1; TRBD1 matches at 7 bases. Germline V gives CDR1 SGHDT, CDR2 YYEEEE. This CDR3 region has 12 residues. The V gene end was trimmed by 2 bases and the J gene end by 14 bases; junction bases not matched to a gene: 7. The CDR3 DNA reads as TGTGCCAGCAGCTTTGACAGGGATTCGAAGTTCTTC. Its protein product is CASSFDRDSKFF. Based on the CDR3 plus reference TRBV5-6 and TRBJ2-1, the full variable domain is DAGVTQSPTHLIKTRGQQVTLRCSPKSGHDTVSWYQQALGQGPQFIFQYYEEEERQRGNFPDRFSGHQFPNYSSELNVNALLLGDSALYLCASSFDRDSKFFGPGTRLTVL.

The chain joins TRBV5-1 to TRBJ1-1, with a possible D match to TRBD1 (5 bases). The germline V gene encodes CDR1 SGHRS and CDR2 YFSETQ. The CDR3 has 15 amino acids. V was cut by 3 bases and J by 3 bases, with 15 bases left in between. DNA of the CDR3: TGCGCCAGCAGCTCCGTCCCAGGGAGGGACACTGAAGCTTTCTTT. Translated, it gives CASSSVPGRDTEAFF.

Only a few counts were recorded for this clonotype. The chain combines TRBV29-1 with TRBJ2-5; D is possibly TRBD1 or TRBD2 (5 bases each). Between the trimmed V and J ends, which lost 7 bases and 4 bases, there was a span of 22 bases. Germline V lookup: CDR1 SQVTM, CDR2 ANQGSEA. This CDR3 spans 15 amino acids. The CDR3 loop is CSAMPTRGNLETQYF. Written as DNA, the CDR3 is TGCAGCGCCATGCCGACGAGGGGAAACTTAGAGACCCAGTACTTC.

The chain combines TRBV4-1 with TRBJ2-7; D assignment may be TRBD1 or TRBD2 (5 bases each). The CDR3 runs to 14 residues. Germline-derived CDR1 and CDR2 are MGHRA and YSYEKL. Between the trimmed V and J ends, which lost 4 bases and 3 bases, there was a span of 13 bases. This CDR3 is CASSPGRGGYEQYF. As DNA, the CDR3 is TGCGCCAGCAGCCCGGGACGGGGCGGCTACGAGCAGTACTTC.

Details on this clonotype: One end of the junction does not line up with germline, which may come from a read error. The CDR3 DNA sequence: TGTGCTAGCAGCTTTCCTGGGACTAGCGGGGGGAAAGAGACCCAGTACTTC. Protein sequence: CASSFPGTSGGKETQYF. The chain has TRBV7-9 and TRBJ2-5; 15 bases line up with TRBD2. CDR1 is SEHNR, CDR2 FQNEAQ, per germline (reference sequence). The length of the CDR3 is 17 residues.

The CDR3 nucleotides read TGCGCCAGCAGCCGAGAAAGGAGCAGGGATTCACCCCTCCACTTT. Its protein product is CASSRERSRDSPLHF. This rearrangement joins TRBV5-1 to TRBJ1-6; D may be TRBD1 (5 bases). Germline assignment: CDR1 SGHRS and CDR2 YFSETQ. The CDR3 consists of 15 residues. V was clipped by 4 bases and J by 8 bases, with 16 bases between them.

This sequence joins TRBV14 and TRBJ2-1; 11 nucleotides line up with TRBD2. Losses at the gene ends were 2 bases for V and 7 bases for J; bases not matched to a gene: 7. The CDR3 is 16 residues long. The germline CDR1 and CDR2 sequences are SGHDN and FVKESK. The CDR3 sequence is CASSQLLAGGRNEQFF. CDR3 coding DNA: TGTGCCAGCAGCCAACTTCTAGCGGGGGGTCGGAATGAGCAGTTCTTC. Complete variable domain (other parts from reference TRBV14 and TRBJ2-1): EAGVTQFPSHSVIEKGQTVTLRCDPISGHDNLYWYRRVMGKEIKFLLHFVKESKQDESGMPNNRFLAERTGGTYSTLKVQPAELEDSGVYFCASSQLLAGGRNEQFFGPGTRLTVL.

This clonotype was picked up a small number of times. The chain couples TRBV20-1 to TRBJ2-7; 7 bases fit TRBD1. The CDR3 totals 14 residues. From germline, CDR1 is DFQATT and CDR2 SNEGSKA (reference sequence). V lost 4 bases to trimming and J lost 2 bases; unmatched junction nucleotides: 8. In nucleotides, the CDR3 is TGCAGTGCTAAGACAGGGCCCGTCCCCTACGAGCAGTACTTC. Amino acid sequence: CSAKTGPVPYEQYF.

This chain connects TRBV6-5 to TRBJ1-1; TRBD1 might be the D (6 bases). Trimming shortened V by 0 bases and J by 5 bases, and 13 bases separated the two germline ends. Germline CDR1 MNHEY, CDR2 SVGAGI. This CDR3 has 15 amino acids. CDR3 coding DNA: TGTGCCAGCAGTTACTCCGGGGGGGCGGGTACTGAAGCTTTCTTT. Encoded protein: CASSYSGGAGTEAFF.

This clonotype has a count of ten or more. This chain joins TRBV5-1 and TRBJ2-5; D is possibly TRBD2 (5 bases). The CDR3 is 14 amino acids. Trimming took off 3 bases at V and 4 bases at J, with 13 bases between the two ends. CDR1 is SGHRS and CDR2 is YFSETQ in the germline V gene. The CDR3 region is CASSSSALGETQYF. The CDR3 DNA sequence: TGCGCCAGCAGCTCCTCGGCACTAGGAGAGACCCAGTACTTC.